The 32 T cell receptor beta chains below come from one sample, sequenced in a study of blood T cell repertoires in COVID-19 (TCRdb year 2020). Preparation of the library involved the immunoSEQ multiplex PCR assay. Here the immuneACCESS table is served through TCRdb, limited to in-frame sequences with V and J called. Missing clones are a known gap in these copies; in checked studies unresolved V genes cover under half, and the rest lacks a known reason. The sample table records about 220,000 clones; about 88% of these occur just once. Of the sample, approximately 2.7% is held by the ten largest clones. The sample taken for sequencing was PBMCs or T cells enriched from blood (not recorded which). These receptors originate from a young woman who had recovered from COVID-19.

The V gene is TRBV2, the J gene TRBJ1-6; 9 bases map to TRBD1. CDR3 length: 18 amino acids. Looked up from germline, CDR1 is SNHLY and CDR2 is FYNNEI. The trim removed 2 bases at V and 9 bases at J, leaving 14 bases unmatched. The CDR3: CASSERGRLGTGSSPLHF. The CDR3 bases are TGTGCCAGCAGTGAAAGAGGGAGGTTAGGGACAGGGTCTTCACCCCTCCACTTT.

V is TRBV9 and J is TRBJ2-3; D perhaps matches TRBD1 (7 bases). The CDR3 is 17 amino acids. Trimming shortened V by 0 bases and J by 4 bases, and 18 bases separated the two germline ends. Germline loops: CDR1 SGDLS, CDR2 YYNGEE. As DNA, the CDR3 is TGTGCCAGCAGCGTAGTCCCGGGCCCAGGGGGGCCAGATACGCAGTATTTT. Its translation is CASSVVPGPGGPDTQYF.

The rearrangement links TRBV6-5 to TRBJ1-5, with D perhaps matching TRBD1 (6 bases). The CDR3 runs to 13 residues. From germline, CDR1 is MNHEY and CDR2 SVGAGI. Trimming cost V 2 bases and J 6 bases, with 8 bases left between them. In DNA, the CDR3 is TGTGCCAGCAGTTACCGCAGGGGTCAGCCCCAGCATTTT. Protein: CASSYRRGQPQHF.

The rearrangement links TRBV7-2 to TRBJ2-3; the D is unclear. The CDR3 covers 11 residues. V lost 3 bases to trimming and J lost 5 bases, with 3 bases between them. Germline CDR1 is SGHTA and CDR2 is FQGNSA. CDR3 nucleotides: TGTGCCAGCAGCTTTCGAGATACGCAGTATTTT. It translates to CASSFRDTQYF.

This chain joins TRBV4-1 and TRBJ2-7; 9 bases are shared with TRBD1. There are 13 residues in the CDR3. Germline V gives CDR1 MGHRA, CDR2 YSYEKL. Unmatched junction bases numbered 2, after V lost 4 bases and J lost 4 bases. For the CDR3, the DNA is TGCGCCAGCAGCCGGGACAGGGTGTACGAGCAGTACTTC. It translates to CASSRDRVYEQYF.

The V call is TRBV7-3, the J call TRBJ1-1; D ambiguous. This CDR3 is 17 amino acids long. V was cut by 5 bases and J by 0 bases, with 19 bases left in between. The germline gives CDR1 SGHTA, CDR2 FQGTGA. The CDR3 coding sequence is TGTGCCAGCAGCCCGGGTGGTGGTATCGGGGTGAACACTGAAGCTTTCTTT. Translating it yields CASSPGGGIGVNTEAFF.

The CDR3 spells CASSLSGQGVNGYTF. The CDR3 DNA follows: TGTGCCAGCAGTTTATCTGGACAGGGGGTGAATGGCTACACCTTC. The genes are TRBV28 and TRBJ1-2, with 10 nucleotides matching TRBD1. This CDR3 has 15 amino acids. Germline V lookup: CDR1 MDHEN, CDR2 SYDVKM. V dropped 1 base and J dropped 6; count of bases not matched to a gene: 5.

This clone was seen a single time. The chain links TRBV3-1 (or the pseudogene TRBV3-2) to TRBJ1-1; possible D gene TRBD1, 6 bases. The CDR3 length is 15 residues. Trimming stripped 0 bases from V and 1 base from J, with 9 bases between. The V gene's germline CDR1 is LGHDT and CDR2 YNNKEL (reference sequence). The CDR3 nucleotides are TGTGCCAGCAGCCAAGACCGGACAGCGAACACTGAAGCTTTCTTT. This codes for CASSQDRTANTEAFF.

This chain uses TRBV7-2 with TRBJ2-2; a possible D gene is TRBD2 (6 bases). V dropped 5 bases and J dropped 7 bases, with 14 bases sitting between them. Germline V gives CDR1 SGHTA, CDR2 FQGNSA. The CDR3 totals 14 residues. CDR3 amino acids: CASSPLGLSGELFF. The CDR3 DNA sequence: TGTGCCAGCAGCCCTTTGGGACTTAGCGGGGAGCTGTTTTTT.

The V and J genes are TRBV7-3 and TRBJ1-1; 7 bases agree with TRBD1. Germline CDR1 SGHTA, CDR2 FQGTGA. This CDR3 contains 13 residues. The J segment lost 4 bases and the V segment lost 5 bases, leaving 4 bases of the junction unmatched. The CDR3 protein is CASSTGVGTEAFF. The CDR3 nucleotides are TGTGCCAGCAGCACAGGGGTAGGCACTGAAGCTTTCTTT. The whole variable domain, filled in from reference TRBV7-3 and TRBJ1-1, reads GAGVSQTPSNKVTEKGKYVELRCDPISGHTALYWYRQSLGQGPEFLIYFQGTGAADDSGLPNDRFFAVRPEGSVSTLKIQRTERGDSAVYLCASSTGVGTEAFFGQGTRLTVV.

The chain uses TRBV25-1 and TRBJ2-5; TRBD1 agrees at 12 bases. V lost 1 base and J lost 5; bases outside the gene matches: 2. The germline V gene encodes CDR1 MGHDK and CDR2 SYGVNS. This CDR3 region has 15 residues. CDR3 bases: TGTGCCAGCAGTGAATGGGACAGGGGGCGGGAGACCCAGTACTTC. Its protein product is CASSEWDRGRETQYF.

The rearrangement links TRBV5-1 to TRBJ2-7; 7 bases are a match to TRBD1. CDR1 and CDR2 from the germline V gene are SGHRS and YFSETQ. The CDR3 is 19 residues long. J was trimmed by 3 bases and V by 4 bases; bases with no gene match: 22. The CDR3 coding sequence is TGCGCCAGCAGCCAACGCGTACCAAGTTTGGGACAGATGAACTACGAGCAGTACTTC. Translated: CASSQRVPSLGQMNYEQYF.

About this clone: One end of the junction fails to match germline, which may point to a read error. The chain's CDR3 is CASRPRGGGTDTQYF. Here the CDR3 DNA reads TGCGCCAGTAGACCCCGAGGCGGGGGGACAGATACGCAGTATTTT. The chain links TRBV19 to TRBJ2-3; 8 bases map to TRBD2. CDR3 size: 15 residues. Germline V gene data show CDR1 as LNHDA and CDR2 as SQIVND (reference sequence).

The rearrangement uses TRBV19 and TRBJ1-3; D gene unclear. V dropped 3 bases and J dropped 0 bases, with 6 bases sitting between them. The CDR3 contains 14 residues. The V gene's germline CDR1 is LNHDA and CDR2 SQIVND (reference sequence). The CDR3 here is CASSMRASGNTIYF. The CDR3 DNA is TGTGCCAGTAGTATGAGGGCCTCTGGAAACACCATATATTTT. Full variable domain (rest looked up from reference TRBV19 and TRBJ1-3): DGGITQSPKYLFRKEGQNVTLSCEQNLNHDAMYWYRQDPGQGLRLIYYSQIVNDFQKGDIAEGYSVSREKKESFPLTVTSAQKNPTAFYLCASSMRASGNTIYFGEGSWLTVV.

The V call is TRBV4-2, the J call TRBJ2-7; 10 nucleotides agree with TRBD2. The V gene end was trimmed by 0 bases and the J gene end by 0 bases; junction bases not matched to a gene: 11. CDR3 length: 19 residues. Germline-derived CDR1 and CDR2 are LGHNA and YNFKEQ. The CDR3 is CASSQDYLAGEVPSYEQYF. Here the CDR3 DNA reads TGTGCCAGCAGCCAAGATTACCTAGCGGGGGAGGTCCCCTCCTACGAGCAGTACTTC.

In DNA form, the CDR3 reads TGTGCCAGCAGTCCCTCCCGTGGGAGCGCCCAAGAGACCCAGTACTTC. Protein product: CASSPSRGSAQETQYF. The rearrangement uses TRBV25-1 and TRBJ2-5; TRBD2 might be the D (5 bases). Per germline, CDR1 MGHDK and CDR2 SYGVNS. V lost 5 bases and J lost 1, with 17 bases in between. The CDR3 extends over 16 amino acids.

The chain joins TRBV7-6 to TRBJ1-1, with TRBD1 as a possible D gene (6 bases). The V end lost 0 bases, the J end lost 1 base, and 18 bases lay between the germline ends. The germline gives CDR1 SGHVS, CDR2 FNYEAQ. The CDR3 runs to 18 residues. In DNA form, the CDR3 reads TGTGCCAGCAGCTTAGCTGGGGGGGCAAGAACCTCGAACACTGAAGCTTTCTTT. Protein: CASSLAGGARTSNTEAFF. The full variable domain, rest sourced from reference TRBV7-6 and TRBJ1-1, is GAGVSQSPRYKVTKRGQDVALRCDPISGHVSLYWYRQALGQGPEFLTYFNYEAQQDKSGLPNDRFSAERPEGSISTLTIQRTEQRDSAMYRCASSLAGGARTSNTEAFFGQGTRLTVV.

The genes are TRBV5-1 and TRBJ1-1; D is unclear. V gave up 0 bases and J gave up 7 bases, with 10 bases separating them. Germline values: CDR1 SGHRS, CDR2 YFSETQ. There are 13 residues in the CDR3. In DNA form, the CDR3 reads TGCGCCAGCAGCTTGGGAAAAGAGCGTGAAGCTTTCTTT. Encoded protein: CASSLGKEREAFF.

The J gene is TRBJ1-1, the V gene TRBV5-4; a possible D gene is TRBD1 (5 bases). Germline values: CDR1 SGHNT, CDR2 YYREEE (reference sequence). CDR3 length: 14 amino acids. V was cut by 4 bases and J by 1 base, with 11 bases left in between. Here the CDR3 reads CASSAPQGNTEAFF. For the CDR3, the DNA is TGTGCCAGCAGCGCGCCTCAGGGGAACACTGAAGCTTTCTTT. The whole variable domain, remainder taken from reference TRBV5-4 and TRBJ1-1, is ETGVTQSPTHLIKTRGQQVTLRCSSQSGHNTVSWYQQALGQGPQFIFQYYREEENGRGNFPPRFSGLQFPNYSSELNVNALELDDSALYLCASSAPQGNTEAFFGQGTRLTVV.

The gene calls are TRBV5-1 and TRBJ1-2; 7 bases line up with TRBD1. Germline assignment: CDR1 SGHRS and CDR2 YFSETQ. The junction had 7 bases not matched to a gene; V was cut back by 0 bases and J by 8 bases. The CDR3 runs 14 residues. The CDR3 loop reads CASSLATGFQGYTF. CDR3 sequence (DNA): TGCGCCAGCAGCTTGGCGACAGGGTTTCAGGGCTACACCTTC.

The chain carries TRBV5-1 and TRBJ2-7; 7 nucleotides match TRBD2. This CDR3 is 16 amino acids long. Unmatched junction bases numbered 12, after V lost 0 bases and J lost 6 bases. CDR1 is SGHRS, CDR2 YFSETQ, per germline. CDR3 DNA: TGCGCCAGCAGCTTGGTGGGAATGGGGGACTACGGCGAGCAGTACTTC. This encodes CASSLVGMGDYGEQYF.

The genes are TRBV6-9 and TRBJ2-1; 11 bases align to TRBD2. This CDR3 spans 16 amino acids. Germline CDR1 is MNHGY and CDR2 is SVAAGI. V gave up 6 bases and J gave up 3 bases; unmatched junction bases: 7. The CDR3 DNA reads TGTGCCAGCAGATCTAGACTAGCGGGGTTCTACAATGAGCAGTTCTTC. Translation: CASRSRLAGFYNEQFF.

This clone was recorded many times. Here the CDR3 DNA reads TGTGCCAGCAGCTCTCCACAGGGTCGCTTCGCTGAAGCTTTCTTT. Protein sequence: CASSSPQGRFAEAFF. The chain uses TRBV5-6 and TRBJ1-1; maybe TRBD1 (6 bases). V was pared by 3 bases and J by 6 bases, with 18 bases between. Germline V gene data show CDR1 as SGHDT and CDR2 as YYEEEE. The CDR3 totals 15 residues.

This chain joins TRBV14 and TRBJ1-2; 8 bases align to TRBD1. The V gene end was trimmed by 6 bases and the J gene end by 7 bases; junction bases not matched to a gene: 10. The CDR3 is made up of 14 amino acids. Germline CDR1 and CDR2: SGHDN and FVKESK. The CDR3 protein is CASSSGQVRGGYTF. The CDR3, as DNA: TGTGCCAGCAGTTCGGGACAGGTTCGTGGTGGCTACACCTTC.

J is TRBJ2-7 and V is TRBV19; 8 nucleotides align to TRBD1. In germline, CDR1 is LNHDA, CDR2 SQIVND (reference sequence). The J segment lost 3 bases and the V segment lost 3 bases, leaving 4 bases of the junction unmatched. This CDR3 spans 14 amino acids. This chain's CDR3 is CASSMRDRLYEQYF. The CDR3 DNA reads TGTGCCAGTAGTATGCGGGACAGGCTCTACGAGCAGTACTTC.

V usage is TRBV7-8 and J usage is TRBJ2-1; TRBD1 is a possible D gene (7 bases). Germline CDR1 and CDR2: SGHVS and FQNEAQ. V lost 5 bases and J 2 bases, leaving 13 bases between the germline ends. The CDR3 has 15 residues. This CDR3 reads CASSPQGGPYNEQFF. The CDR3 nucleotides are TGTGCCAGCAGCCCTCAGGGGGGCCCCTACAATGAGCAGTTCTTC.

The chain couples TRBV5-4 to TRBJ2-5; D is perhaps TRBD2 (5 bases). The V end lost 4 bases, the J end lost 5 bases, and 15 bases lay between the germline ends. Germline V gene data show CDR1 as SGHNT and CDR2 as YYREEE (reference sequence). The CDR3 extends over 14 amino acids. The CDR3 spells CASSPTGVGETQYF. The CDR3 DNA reads TGTGCCAGCAGCCCCACCGGGGTGGGGGAGACCCAGTACTTC.

The chain uses TRBV7-9 and TRBJ1-1, with 7 bases aligning to TRBD1. This CDR3 is built from 14 residues. Germline trimming cut 5 bases from V and 7 bases from J; bases unmatched to any gene: 10. Per germline, CDR1 SEHNR and CDR2 FQNEAQ (reference sequence). CDR3 DNA sequence: TGTGCCAGCAGCGAACAGGGGACATCCGGTGAAGCTTTCTTT. Its protein is CASSEQGTSGEAFF.

The V gene is TRBV7-9, the J gene TRBJ1-6; 7 nucleotides match TRBD1. This CDR3 has 16 amino acids. V lost 5 bases and J lost 0; bases outside the gene matches: 4. Germline CDR1 and CDR2: SEHNR and FQNEAQ (reference sequence). This CDR3 reads CASSLDRSSYNSPLHF. DNA of the CDR3: TGTGCCAGCAGCCTGGACAGGAGCTCCTATAATTCACCCCTCCACTTT.

The chain combines TRBV18 with TRBJ2-5, with TRBD2 identical over 15 bases. V was pared by 2 bases and J by 4 bases, with 8 bases of the junction left unmatched. The CDR3 spans 18 residues. Germline V lookup: CDR1 KGHSH, CDR2 LQKENI. CDR3 bases: TGTGCCAGCTCACCAGACGGACTAGCGGGGGGGCCTAGAGAGACCCAGTACTTC. It translates to CASSPDGLAGGPRETQYF.

The chain uses TRBV19 and TRBJ1-4; D remains ambiguous. V lost 6 bases and J lost 0, with 11 bases in between. Germline-derived CDR1 and CDR2 are LNHDA and SQIVND (reference sequence). The CDR3 consists of 15 residues. The CDR3 DNA follows: TGTGCCAGTAGCAGCGAGTTTCCAACTAATGAAAAACTGTTTTTT. Its protein is CASSSEFPTNEKLFF.

This chain uses TRBV7-9 with TRBJ2-3, with 9 bases fitting TRBD1. The CDR3 length is 16 residues. The trim removed 2 bases at V and 3 bases at J, leaving 6 bases unmatched. Germline CDR1 reads SEHNR; CDR2 reads FQNEAQ (reference sequence). The CDR3 DNA reads as TGTGCCAGCAGCTTATTGAACAGGGGGCTGACAGATACGCAGTATTTT. Translating gives CASSLLNRGLTDTQYF.